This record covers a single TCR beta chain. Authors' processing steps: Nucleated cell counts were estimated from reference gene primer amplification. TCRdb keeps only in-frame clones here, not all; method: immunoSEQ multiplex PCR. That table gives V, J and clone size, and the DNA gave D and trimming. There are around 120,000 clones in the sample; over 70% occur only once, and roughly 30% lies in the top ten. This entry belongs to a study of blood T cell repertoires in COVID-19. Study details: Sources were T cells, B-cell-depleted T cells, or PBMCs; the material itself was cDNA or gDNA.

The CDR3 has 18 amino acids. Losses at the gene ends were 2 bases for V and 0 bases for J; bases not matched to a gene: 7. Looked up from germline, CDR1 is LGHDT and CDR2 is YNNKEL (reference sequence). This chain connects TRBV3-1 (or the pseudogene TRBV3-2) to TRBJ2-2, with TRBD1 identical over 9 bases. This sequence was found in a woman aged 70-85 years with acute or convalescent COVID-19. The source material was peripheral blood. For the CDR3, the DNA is TGTGCCAGCAGCCAAAGCCGCCGGACAGGGGCGAACACCGGGGAGCTGTTTTTT. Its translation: CASSQSRRTGANTGELFF.